Following are 30 T cell receptor beta chains from one sample sequenced in a study of cytomegalovirus exposure and HLA in healthy donors. Both 60 Vbeta primers and 13 Jbeta primers went into the PCR. Clones were sequenced by immunoSEQ multiplex PCR, and TCRdb holds only the in-frame ones, with some missing. Among roughly 120,000 clones listed, 75% to 85% were seen once. The sequenced sample consisted of PBMCs. The receptor set was obtained from a man aged 45 to 65 in good health and CMV-seronegative.

This clone was observed a few times. The chain employs TRBV27 and TRBJ2-7, with TRBD1 identical over 7 bases. Germline V gene data show CDR1 as MNHEY and CDR2 as SMNVEV (reference sequence). Trimming cost V 6 bases and J 2 bases; bases outside gene matches: 10. The CDR3 has 15 residues. CDR3 coding DNA: TGTGCCAGCAGAGTCCTTGGCAGGGGGACCTACGAGCAGTACTTC. It encodes CASRVLGRGTYEQYF.

The sample holds a few counts of this clone. The chain couples TRBV29-1 to TRBJ2-3; no clear D gene. Trimming took 4 bases from V and 0 from J, leaving 11 bases between them. In germline, CDR1 is SQVTM, CDR2 ANQGSEA. The CDR3 totals 14 residues. The CDR3 here is CSVAWQFSTDTQYF. The CDR3 DNA sequence: TGCAGCGTTGCTTGGCAGTTTAGCACAGATACGCAGTATTTT.

This clone showed up just once. J is TRBJ2-1 and V is TRBV29-1; D perhaps matches TRBD2 (6 bases). Germline assignment: CDR1 SQVTM and CDR2 ANQGSEA. Trimming left V 2 bases short and J 6 bases short, with 8 bases between. The CDR3 is 12 residues long. The CDR3 region has the DNA TGCAGCGTTGAAAGGGGAGGCAATGAGCAGTTCTTC. Its protein product is CSVERGGNEQFF.

There are a few counts of this clone. The chain carries TRBV5-6 and TRBJ1-4; D gene ambiguous. The CDR3 runs 15 residues. CDR1 and CDR2 (germline): SGHDT, YYEEEE. V was pared by 5 bases and J by 4 bases, with 15 bases between. This chain's CDR3 is CASSRFGGSNEKLFF. In nucleotides, the CDR3 is TGTGCCAGCAGTCGTTTTGGTGGGAGTAATGAAAAACTGTTTTTT.

V gene TRBV28 combines with J gene TRBJ1-4; TRBD1 is a possible D gene (5 bases). Germline-derived CDR1 and CDR2 are MDHEN and SYDVKM. V lost 6 bases, J lost 4 bases, and 9 bases lay in between. This CDR3 has 13 amino acids. The CDR3 DNA follows: TGTGCCAGCAGGGGGGGGTATAATGAAAAACTGTTTTTT. This encodes CASRGGYNEKLFF.

This rearrangement joins TRBV6-4 to TRBJ2-6; TRBD1 might be the D (6 bases). Deletions cut 3 bases from V and 0 bases from J, with 18 bases between. Germline V gene lookup returns CDR1 MRHNA and CDR2 SNTAGT. CDR3 length equals 19 residues. CDR3 amino acids: CASSDFDRLGTSGANVLTF. DNA of the CDR3: TGTGCCAGCAGTGATTTCGACAGGTTGGGGACCTCTGGGGCCAACGTCCTGACTTTC.

The chain recombines TRBV10-3 with TRBJ2-1, with D hard to call. The germline CDR1 and CDR2 sequences are ENHRY and SYGVKD. V lost 0 bases and J lost 4, with 10 bases in between. The CDR3 contains 15 residues. The CDR3, as DNA: TGTGCCATCAGTGAGTCGCGTGAGAAGTACAATGAGCAGTTCTTC. Amino acid sequence: CAISESREKYNEQFF.

This clone has just a few counts. The chain carries TRBV11-2 and TRBJ1-3, with 8 bases that match TRBD1. Germline-derived CDR1 and CDR2 are SGHAT and FQNNGV. With V trimmed by 4 bases and J by 5 bases, 4 bases remained unmatched. The CDR3 covers 14 residues. The CDR3 coding sequence is TGTGCCAGCAGCTCCTGGACAGGGAGAAACACCATATATTTT. It codes for CASSSWTGRNTIYF.

The chain joins TRBV2 to TRBJ2-1; possibly TRBD1 for D (5 bases). Germline V gene lookup returns CDR1 SNHLY and CDR2 FYNNEI. This CDR3 is 13 amino acids long. The V and J ends lost 6 bases and 9 bases respectively, with 15 bases between them. The CDR3 bases are TGTGCCAGCAGGGTGGGATTTAGGGGTGAGCAGTTCTTC. Translating gives CASRVGFRGEQFF. The full variable domain, its missing parts supplied by reference TRBV2 and TRBJ2-1, is EPEVTQTPSHQVTQMGQEVILRCVPISNHLYFYWYRQILGQKVEFLVSFYNNEISEKSEIFDDQFSVERPDGSNFTLKIRSTKLEDSAMYFCASRVGFRGEQFFGPGTRLTVL.

The chain carries TRBV10-3 and TRBJ1-2, with 12 bases identical to TRBD1. This CDR3 is built from 17 residues. Germline assignment: CDR1 ENHRY and CDR2 SYGVKD. V gave up 0 bases and J gave up 4 bases; unmatched junction bases: 6. Written as DNA, the CDR3 is TGTGCCATCAGTGAGTCGGGACAGGGGGCGTCCTCCTATGGCTACACCTTC. As protein: CAISESGQGASSYGYTF.

Turning to this clone: At one of its ends the junction is not consistent with the germline gene, which may arise from a read error. This sequence joins TRBV20-1 and TRBJ1-1; no firm D call. The CDR3 runs 9 residues. Germline V gene lookup returns CDR1 DFQATT and CDR2 SNEGSKA (reference sequence). CDR3 loop: CSARDWGAF. The CDR3 DNA is TGCAGTGCTAGAGATTGGGGAGCCTTT.

There are a few counts of this clone. The rearrangement joins TRBV6-1 to TRBJ1-2; maybe TRBD1 (6 bases). V shed 5 bases and J shed 4 bases, with 14 bases lying between them. The CDR3 consists of 14 residues. Looked up from germline, CDR1 is MNHNS and CDR2 is SASEGT. CDR3 protein: CASSYGGGFYGYTF. The CDR3 nucleotides are TGTGCCAGCAGTTATGGGGGCGGCTTCTATGGCTACACCTTC.

The sample holds one count of this clone. This rearrangement joins TRBV14 to TRBJ2-1; D is uncertain. In germline, CDR1 is SGHDN, CDR2 FVKESK. The CDR3 runs 16 residues. V lost 1 base, J lost 3 bases, and 13 bases lay in between. The CDR3 DNA sequence: TGTGCCAGCAGCCAAGTAAACGGAGCGCTCTACAATGAGCAGTTCTTC. This codes for CASSQVNGALYNEQFF.

The chain is built from TRBV2 and TRBJ2-3; TRBD1 matches at 7 bases. CDR1 SNHLY and CDR2 FYNNEI come from the germline V gene. V was clipped by 6 bases and J by 2 bases; unmatched bases: 5. There are 14 residues in the CDR3. The CDR3 sequence: CASSDRAITDTQYF. The DNA of the CDR3 is TGTGCCAGCAGCGACAGGGCAATCACAGATACGCAGTATTTT.

The V and J genes are TRBV7-6 and TRBJ2-1; 12 positions match TRBD1. The ends lost 5 bases at V and 5 bases at J; junction bases unmatched: 4. The CDR3 runs 15 residues. Germline loops: CDR1 SGHVS, CDR2 FNYEAQ. CDR3 in DNA: TGTGCCAGCAGCCCGGGACAGGGGGCCGACAATGAGCAGTTCTTC. It specifies CASSPGQGADNEQFF.

The rearrangement links TRBV18 to TRBJ2-7, with 7 nucleotides matching TRBD2. Germline V lookup: CDR1 KGHSH, CDR2 LQKENI. Trimming removed 3 bases from V and 0 bases from J; junction bases left unmatched: 5. The CDR3 consists of 15 residues. CDR3 sequence reads: CASSPGGSYSYEQYF. The CDR3 coding sequence is TGTGCCAGCTCACCCGGGGGGAGCTACTCCTACGAGCAGTACTTC.

The rearrangement joins TRBV10-3 to TRBJ2-5, with TRBD1 matching 10 bases. The CDR3 contains 15 residues. V gave up 3 bases and J gave up 2 bases; unmatched junction bases: 3. Germline CDR1 is ENHRY and CDR2 is SYGVKD. The CDR3 protein is CAISEGTGAQETQYF. DNA for the CDR3: TGTGCCATCAGTGAAGGGACAGGGGCGCAAGAGACCCAGTACTTC.

V gene TRBV21-1 combines with J gene TRBJ2-7; TRBD1 was called by the table and not checked on the DNA. TRBV21-1 is flagged as a pseudogene. This CDR3 comprises 16 residues. CDR3 bases: TGTGCCAGCAGCAAAGCGCTTTACAGGGGCAACAACGAGCAGTACGTC. This translates into CASSKALYRGNNEQYV.

The gene calls are TRBV10-3 and TRBJ2-7; a possible D gene is TRBD1 (5 bases). V dropped 0 bases and J dropped 5 bases, with 11 bases sitting between them. Germline CDR1 and CDR2: ENHRY and SYGVKD. The CDR3 is 14 residues long. The CDR3 sequence: CAISESWGLNEQYF. CDR3 nucleotide sequence: TGTGCCATCAGTGAGTCGTGGGGCCTGAACGAGCAGTACTTC.

The chain couples TRBV6-5 to TRBJ2-3; 8 bases align to TRBD1. The CDR3 extends over 14 amino acids. The germline gives CDR1 MNHEY, CDR2 SVGAGI. V was pared by 6 bases and J by 1 base, with 3 bases of the junction left unmatched. As DNA, the CDR3 is TGTGCCAGCAGGGGGACAGGAGGCACAGATACGCAGTATTTT. Protein product: CASRGTGGTDTQYF.

This clone was counted once. The junction shows a germline mismatch at one end, possibly a read error. J is TRBJ2-3 and V is TRBV15; 10 nucleotides match TRBD1. Germline-derived CDR1 and CDR2 are LNHNV and YYDKDF (reference sequence). The CDR3 spans 14 residues. CDR3: CATSRQGAVDTQYF. The CDR3 DNA sequence: TGTGCTACCAGCAGACAGGGGGCTGTAGATACGCAGTATTTT. Together with reference TRBV15 and TRBJ2-3, the CDR3 gives the full variable domain: DAMVIQNPRYQVTQFGKPVTLSCSQTLNHNVMYWYQQKSSQAPKLLFHYYDKDFNNEADTPDNFQSRRPNTSFCFLDIRSPGLGDTAMYLCATSRQGAVDTQYFGPGTRLTVL.

This clone turned up a few times. The rearrangement uses TRBV9 and TRBJ1-4, with 7 bases identical to TRBD1. The CDR3 contains 15 residues. V was clipped by 0 bases and J by 8 bases; unmatched bases: 7. Germline assignment: CDR1 SGDLS and CDR2 YYNGEE. The chain's CDR3 is CASSVDVGGREKLFF. In nucleotides, the CDR3 is TGTGCCAGCAGCGTAGATGTAGGGGGCAGAGAAAAACTGTTTTTT.

The gene calls are TRBV7-2 and TRBJ2-2; the D gene is possibly TRBD1 (8 bases). The CDR3 length is 17 residues. V lost 5 bases and J lost 0, with 16 bases in between. CDR1 is SGHTA, CDR2 FQGNSA, per germline. The CDR3 loop reads CASSLHRGGANTGELFF. DNA for the CDR3: TGTGCCAGCAGCCTCCACAGGGGGGGCGCGAACACCGGGGAGCTGTTTTTT.

V gene TRBV6-1 combines with J gene TRBJ2-7; 9 bases agree with TRBD1. J lost 4 bases, V lost 6 bases, and 4 bases had no gene match. The CDR3 length is 13 residues. Germline-derived CDR1 and CDR2 are MNHNS and SASEGT. The CDR3 region is CASRGQGLYEQYF. The CDR3 nucleotides are TGTGCCAGCAGGGGACAGGGACTATACGAGCAGTACTTC.

This clone was seen a few times. The chain has TRBV5-1 and TRBJ1-1; D perhaps matches TRBD1 (6 bases). Germline V lookup: CDR1 SGHRS, CDR2 YFSETQ. Trimming took off 4 bases at V and 6 bases at J, with 16 bases between the two ends. The length of the CDR3 is 14 residues. CDR3 in amino acids: CASSPQTGRAEAFF. In nucleotides, the CDR3 is TGCGCCAGCAGCCCCCAGACAGGCCGGGCTGAAGCTTTCTTT.

This clone was counted only a few times. The gene calls are TRBV13 and TRBJ1-2; 9 nucleotides align to TRBD1. This CDR3 is built from 15 residues. Germline V CDR1 and CDR2: PRHDT, FYEKMQ (reference sequence). Unmatched junction bases numbered 13, after V lost 7 bases and J lost 7 bases. CDR3 in amino acids: CASTTPGQGSGGYTF. CDR3 in DNA: TGTGCCAGCACCACTCCGGGACAGGGCTCGGGTGGCTACACCTTC. The entire variable domain, with the rest obtained from reference TRBV13 and TRBJ1-2, is as follows: AAGVIQSPRHLIKEKRETATLKCYPIPRHDTVYWYQQGPGQDPQFLISFYEKMQSDKGSIPDRFSAQQFSDYHSELNMSSLELGDSALYFCASTTPGQGSGGYTFGSGTRLTVV.

The gene calls are TRBV5-1 and TRBJ1-6; 7 bases agree with TRBD1. CDR1 is SGHRS, CDR2 YFSETQ, per germline. This CDR3 spans 15 amino acids. Trimming cost V 4 bases and J 9 bases; bases outside gene matches: 10. This chain's CDR3 is CASSDRDRSSSPLHF. The CDR3, as DNA: TGCGCCAGCAGCGACCGGGACAGATCTTCTTCACCCCTCCACTTT.

This chain joins TRBV14 and TRBJ2-5; 7 bases are a match to TRBD1. The CDR3 totals 15 residues. Germline values: CDR1 SGHDN, CDR2 FVKESK. With 1 base clipped from V and 7 bases from J, the junction kept 9 bases outside the gene matches. The CDR3 DNA is TGTGCCAGCAGCCAAGGGGCTGGACACAGGGGGACCCAGTACTTC. It yields the protein CASSQGAGHRGTQYF. Full variable domain (rest looked up from reference TRBV14 and TRBJ2-5): EAGVTQFPSHSVIEKGQTVTLRCDPISGHDNLYWYRRVMGKEIKFLLHFVKESKQDESGMPNNRFLAERTGGTYSTLKVQPAELEDSGVYFCASSQGAGHRGTQYFGPGTRLLVL.

The sample holds one count of this clone. This chain uses TRBV11-2 with TRBJ1-3; D is unclear. Germline-derived CDR1 and CDR2 are SGHAT and FQNNGV. V was pared by 6 bases and J by 4 bases, with 7 bases between. The CDR3 consists of 12 residues. The chain's CDR3 is CASRTNGNTIYF. The CDR3 DNA reads as TGTGCCAGCAGGACAAACGGAAACACCATATATTTT.

This clone was observed once. The chain has TRBV11-2 and TRBJ2-7; TRBD1 matches at 9 bases. The V segment lost 2 bases and the J segment 2 bases; nucleotides outside the gene matches: 4. Germline loops: CDR1 SGHAT, CDR2 FQNNGV. The CDR3 extends over 15 amino acids. DNA for the CDR3: TGTGCCAGCAGCTTAACGGACAGGGGAACCTACGAGCAGTACGTC. It encodes CASSLTDRGTYEQYV.